One sample yielded the 20 T cell receptor beta chains listed below, sequenced in a study of T cell responses to AZD1222 COVID-19 vaccine. The table came from immunoSEQ multiplex PCR; TCRdb's copy has only in-frame clones and leaves some out. This sample has roughly 100,000 clones, with more than 75% found just once. The material sequenced was peripheral blood, taken on day 0 of AZD1222 vaccination. The receptors here all came from an adult in good health.

The V gene is TRBV19, the J gene TRBJ1-3; D is unclear. Germline CDR1 is LNHDA and CDR2 is SQIVND (reference sequence). The length of the CDR3 is 18 residues. V was shortened by 0 bases and J by 0 bases, with 15 bases between the two germline ends. The CDR3: CASSIDHLGPSSGNTIYF. DNA of the CDR3: TGTGCCAGTAGTATAGATCATCTGGGCCCCAGCTCTGGAAACACCATATATTTT.

Written as DNA, the CDR3 is TGTGCCAGTATCCCAGGGACCTCTTATGAGGGGTACACCTTC. The encoded protein is CASIPGTSYEGYTF. The chain combines TRBV19 with TRBJ1-2; D possibly corresponds to TRBD1 (5 bases). Germline loops: CDR1 LNHDA, CDR2 SQIVND (reference sequence). CDR3 length equals 14 residues. Deletions cut 7 bases from V and 11 bases from J, with 23 bases between. Drawing the rest from reference TRBV19 and TRBJ1-2, the complete variable domain is DGGITQSPKYLFRKEGQNVTLSCEQNLNHDAMYWYRQDPGQGLRLIYYSQIVNDFQKGDIAEGYSVSREKKESFPLTVTSAQKNPTAFYLCASIPGTSYEGYTFGSGTRLTVV.

The gene calls are TRBV10-3 and TRBJ2-2, with D tentatively TRBD1 or TRBD2 (5 bases each). This CDR3 comprises 15 residues. V was cut by 5 bases and J by 2 bases, with 12 bases left in between. Germline V CDR1 and CDR2: ENHRY, SYGVKD. CDR3: CAISNRRINTGELFF. The CDR3, as DNA: TGTGCCATCAGTAACAGGAGGATCAACACCGGGGAGCTGTTTTTT.

The gene calls are TRBV30 and TRBJ1-4; 11 bases line up with TRBD1. Trimming cost V 3 bases and J 6 bases; bases outside gene matches: 6. CDR1 is GTSNPN, CDR2 SVGIG, per germline (reference sequence). The CDR3 totals 15 residues. The CDR3 region is CAWRVPGQGDEKLFF. The CDR3 DNA reads as TGTGCCTGGAGGGTTCCGGGACAGGGGGATGAAAAACTGTTTTTT.

This clone was observed once. V usage is TRBV6-5 and J usage is TRBJ1-1; the D is unclear. The CDR3 has 11 amino acids. Germline V CDR1 and CDR2: MNHEY, SVGAGI. V lost 6 bases and J lost 3, with 5 bases in between. The DNA of the CDR3 is TGTGCCAGCAGCCGGGACACTGAAGCTTTCTTT. Translating it yields CASSRDTEAFF.

V gene TRBV6-1 combines with J gene TRBJ1-2; D gene unclear. The germline V gene encodes CDR1 MNHNS and CDR2 SASEGT. Trimming shortened V by 3 bases and J by 7 bases, and 9 bases separated the two germline ends. The CDR3 is 12 amino acids. The DNA of the CDR3 is TGTGCCAGCAGTGATAGATACGGTGGCTACACCTTC. Its protein product is CASSDRYGGYTF.

This sequence joins TRBV6-5 and TRBJ1-5, with D possibly TRBD1 on 6 matching bases. CDR1 MNHEY and CDR2 SVGAGI come from the germline V gene. There are 14 residues in the CDR3. Trimming left V 6 bases short and J 4 bases short, with 13 bases between. The CDR3 here is CASRTDSGNQPQHF. The CDR3 nucleotides read TGTGCCAGCAGGACGGACAGCGGGAATCAGCCCCAGCATTTT.

The J gene is TRBJ2-3, the V gene TRBV19, with TRBD2 identical over 8 bases. V shed 4 bases, J shed 6 bases, and the junction held 9 bases outside the gene matches. Germline CDR1 reads LNHDA; CDR2 reads SQIVND (reference sequence). The CDR3 contains 15 residues. CDR3 nucleotides: TGTGCCAGTAGTAAAGCGGGAGCCACGGCCGATACGCAGTATTTT. It encodes CASSKAGATADTQYF.

The chain recombines TRBV21-1 with TRBJ1-5; the table's D gene call, TRBD1, was not cross checked with the DNA. TRBV21-1 is labeled a pseudogene. The CDR3 consists of 21 residues. This CDR3 reads CASSTLGDFDRGLGSNQPQHF. Here the CDR3 DNA reads TGTGCCAGCAGCACCCTCGGGGACTTCGACAGGGGGCTAGGGAGCAATCAGCCCCAGCATTTT.

The J gene is TRBJ1-1, the V gene TRBV7-8; 7 bases fit TRBD1. This CDR3 spans 17 amino acids. Trimming took 2 bases from V and 1 from J; bases not matched to a gene: 10. Germline V CDR1 and CDR2: SGHVS, FQNEAQ. This CDR3 reads CASSLFPRQGSNTEAFF. In DNA, the CDR3 is TGTGCCAGCAGCTTATTCCCGCGACAGGGTTCGAACACTGAAGCTTTCTTT.

CDR3 nucleotides: TGTGCCAGCAGCGGTGCGAAAGGGGGGACAGGTAACTTATACGAGCAGTACTTC. Translating gives CASSGAKGGTGNLYEQYF. This chain links TRBV7-8 with TRBJ2-7; 8 bases are a match to TRBD1. This CDR3 region has 18 residues. In germline, CDR1 is SGHVS, CDR2 FQNEAQ. V shed 5 bases, J shed 4 bases, and the junction held 19 bases outside the gene matches.

The V gene is TRBV30, the J gene TRBJ1-1; possible D gene TRBD1, 5 bases. V was clipped by 6 bases and J by 5 bases, with 10 bases between them. Germline V CDR1 and CDR2: GTSNPN, SVGIG (reference sequence). This CDR3 is built from 11 residues. CDR3 coding DNA: TGTGCCTGTGCTGGGGGTACTGAAGCTTTCTTT. This gives the protein CACAGGTEAFF.

V gene TRBV18 combines with J gene TRBJ2-4; TRBD2 agrees at 10 bases. This CDR3 has 18 residues. The ends lost 1 base at V and 7 bases at J; junction bases unmatched: 13. Germline assignment: CDR1 KGHSH and CDR2 LQKENI. DNA of the CDR3: TGTGCCAGCTCACCACTTGTAGGGTCTAGCGGGAGTTGGAACATTCAGTACTTC. It is translated as CASSPLVGSSGSWNIQYF.

This chain connects TRBV27 to TRBJ2-7; 11 nucleotides agree with TRBD2. The germline CDR1 and CDR2 sequences are MNHEY and SMNVEV (reference sequence). Losses at the gene ends were 3 bases for V and 4 bases for J; bases not matched to a gene: 5. The CDR3 loop spans 15 amino acids. CDR3 bases: TGTGCCAGCAGTTTGAACCCTAGCGGGAGGTACGAGCAGTACTTC. Its translation: CASSLNPSGRYEQYF.

This sequence joins TRBV3-1 (or the pseudogene TRBV3-2) and TRBJ1-2; TRBD1 is a possible D gene (6 bases). This CDR3 spans 15 amino acids. Trimming cost V 0 bases and J 5 bases, with 13 bases left between them. Germline V gene lookup returns CDR1 LGHDT and CDR2 YNNKEL (reference sequence). Here the CDR3 reads CASSQDWGGRYGYTF. CDR3 coding DNA: TGTGCCAGCAGCCAAGATTGGGGGGGCAGGTATGGCTACACCTTC.

This clone was seen just once. V usage is TRBV5-1 and J usage is TRBJ2-7; 9 nucleotides match TRBD2. After removal of 0 bases from V and 2 bases from J, the junction contained 9 bases not matched to a gene. The CDR3 is 17 amino acids. Per the germline V gene, CDR1 is SGHRS and CDR2 is YFSETQ. The CDR3 DNA sequence: TGCGCCAGCAGCTTGGCGACAATAGCGGGAGTAACCTACGAGCAGTACTTC. Protein: CASSLATIAGVTYEQYF.

The V call is TRBV5-4, the J call TRBJ1-5, with a possible D match to TRBD1 (6 bases). V lost 4 bases and J lost 7, with 21 bases in between. The germline gives CDR1 SGHNT, CDR2 YYREEE (reference sequence). CDR3 length: 16 amino acids. The CDR3 is CASSLGGTGSVQPQHF. The CDR3 coding sequence is TGTGCCAGCAGCCTGGGGGGCACAGGGTCGGTCCAGCCCCAGCATTTT.

CDR3 nucleotide sequence: TGTGCCAGCAGTCACAACAGGGGCCAAGAGACCCAGTACTTC. Its translation is CASSHNRGQETQYF. The V and J genes are TRBV3-1 (or the pseudogene TRBV3-2) and TRBJ2-5; 7 bases fit TRBD1. Germline trimming cut 6 bases from V and 1 base from J; bases unmatched to any gene: 5. The germline CDR1 and CDR2 sequences are LGHDT and YNNKEL (reference sequence). The length of the CDR3 is 14 residues.

The chain is built from TRBV5-1 and TRBJ1-1; the D gene is possibly TRBD1 (6 bases). V dropped 5 bases and J dropped 3 bases, with 11 bases sitting between them. CDR3 length: 13 residues. Looked up from germline, CDR1 is SGHRS and CDR2 is YFSETQ. CDR3 loop: CASRDSWDTEAFF. The CDR3 DNA reads as TGCGCCAGCAGGGACAGTTGGGACACTGAAGCTTTCTTT.

This chain joins TRBV19 and TRBJ2-7, with TRBD2 matching over 10 bases. The germline V gene encodes CDR1 LNHDA and CDR2 SQIVND (reference sequence). Trimming took 1 base from V and 4 from J; bases not matched to a gene: 4. The CDR3 has 15 amino acids. DNA for the CDR3: TGTGCCAGTAGTATAGCCACTAGCGGGATTTACGAGCAGTACTTC. It specifies CASSIATSGIYEQYF.